This T cell receptor beta chain was sequenced during a study of a mutant IDH1 vaccine in newly diagnosed glioma. Measured with immunoSEQ multiplex PCR; TCRdb has only the in-frame clones, and not every one. The sample holds around 40,000 clones, about 83% seen once. Remarks on this clone: No antigen is known for it.

Germline CDR1 SGHRS, CDR2 YFSETQ. The J segment lost 0 bases and the V segment lost 4 bases, leaving 5 bases of the junction unmatched. The CDR3 is made up of 16 amino acids. Sample time point: week 11, during vaccination. What each vaccine dose contained was 300 ug of mutant IDH1 20-mer peptide, accompanied by topical imiquimod. The donors had new WHO grade 3 or 4 astrocytomas; these were IDH1-mutant and ATRX-lost. Source: PBMCs, taken from a glioma patient whose treatment included an IDH1 peptide vaccine. The sequence was obtained from a middle-aged man with glioma. This rearrangement joins TRBV5-1 to TRBJ2-5; the match to TRBD1 covers 11 bases. The CDR3 loop reads CASSPGTGGYQETQYF. In DNA form, the CDR3 reads TGCGCCAGCAGCCCAGGGACAGGGGGATACCAAGAGACCCAGTACTTC. The entire variable domain, with the rest obtained from reference TRBV5-1 and TRBJ2-5, is as follows: KAGVTQTPRYLIKTRGQQVTLSCSPISGHRSVSWYQQTPGQGLQFLFEYFSETQRNKGNFPGRFSGRQFSNSRSEMNVSTLELGDSALYLCASSPGTGGYQETQYFGPGTRLLVL.